Shown below are 3 T cell receptor beta chains from a single sample sequenced in a study of graft-versus-host responses after intestinal transplantation. Some clones are missing from TCRdb's copy, which holds only in-frame ones; the method was immunoSEQ multiplex PCR. The table lists 80,000 to 100,000 clones, roughly 91% of them singletons. For these receptors, no antigen is known. Source: unstimulated CD4+ T cells sorted from spleen or lymph node cells, taken before transplant. These receptors all stem from a human donor who was the organ donor for an intestinal transplant.

The rearrangement uses TRBV13 and TRBJ2-3; the match to TRBD2 covers 12 bases. V trimming: 2 bases; J trimming: 5 bases; junction bases outside the gene matches: 5. In germline, CDR1 is PRHDT, CDR2 FYEKMQ (reference sequence). The CDR3 runs 16 residues. In DNA, the CDR3 is TGTGCCAGCAGCTTAAGGACTAGCGGGGCTGTAGATACGCAGTATTTT. Translated, it gives CASSLRTSGAVDTQYF.

This clone was detected a few times. The V call is TRBV4-2, the J call TRBJ2-6, with D possibly matching TRBD1 (6 bases). This CDR3 region has 14 residues. Germline-derived CDR1 and CDR2 are LGHNA and YNFKEQ. With 6 bases removed from V and 2 bases from J, the gap between germline ends came to 8 bases. CDR3 loop: CASRRQAGANVLTF. CDR3 DNA: TGTGCCAGCAGACGACAGGCTGGGGCCAACGTCCTGACTTTC.

The rearrangement uses TRBV4-2 and TRBJ1-3; D not resolved. V lost 0 bases to trimming and J lost 0 bases, with 9 bases between them. The CDR3 spans 16 residues. The germline CDR1 and CDR2 sequences are LGHNA and YNFKEQ. The CDR3 region is CASSQDTGTSGNTIYF. The CDR3 DNA reads as TGTGCCAGCAGCCAAGACACCGGTACCTCTGGAAACACCATATATTTT.